This T cell receptor (beta chain) emerged from a study of OX40 agonist ivuxolimab in advanced cancers. For the study at large: Six ivuxolimab dose levels, 0.01 to 10 mg/kg, were given intravenously every 2 weeks.

Trimming removed 4 bases from V and 8 bases from J, with 8 bases in between. The CDR3 length is 11 residues. The V gene's germline CDR1 is SQVTM and CDR2 ANQGSEA. Profiled with immunoSEQ multiplex PCR; TCRdb holds only in-frame clones, not every one. Counted here are about 70,000 clones, 80% to 90% occurring once; the ten biggest clones make up about 2.2%. A few counts support this clone. The V and J genes are TRBV29-1 and TRBJ2-2; no clear D gene. This TCR was recovered from an adult with an advanced solid tumor such as melanoma, head and neck, liver or kidney cancer. Sequenced here: CD4+ or CD8+ T cells sorted from blood, sampled in a trial of the OX40 agonist ivuxolimab. In DNA form, the CDR3 reads TGCAGCGTTGGAAATCCTGGGGAGCTGTTTTTT. Its translation is CSVGNPGELFF.